This T cell receptor (beta chain) was identified during a study of blood T cell repertoires in COVID-19. Under the authors' procedure: The assay estimated nucleated cells by amplifying reference gene primers. Using immunoSEQ multiplex PCR, the repertoire was profiled, and TCRdb retains in-frame clones only, with some absent. The DNA gave D and trimming, while V, J and clone size come from that table. The data show 310,000 or so clones, approximately 90% seen once. Trimming took 0 bases from V and 8 from J; bases not matched to a gene: 4. Germline assignment: CDR1 MNHEY and CDR2 SVGAGI. The CDR3 consists of 15 residues.

The chain links TRBV6-5 to TRBJ2-2, with 9 bases aligning to TRBD2. What was sequenced was PBMCs or T cells enriched from blood (not recorded which). This receptor was obtained from a woman aged 40 to 50 who had recovered from COVID-19. Here the CDR3 DNA reads TGTGCCAGCAGTTACTCGAGGCTAGCGGGAGGGGAGCTGTTTTTT. It encodes CASSYSRLAGGELFF.